A selection of T cell receptor beta chains follows, all from one sample in a study of shared clonotypes between healthy human individuals. Here immunoSEQ multiplex PCR was the method, and the copy in TCRdb shows in-frame clones only, minus some. The repertoire holds 2 million to 2.5 million clones, with about nine tenths as singletons. The sample comprised naive CD4+ T cells from PBMCs. These receptors were collected from a man younger than 30 in good health. Some clones in this sample may be carry-over from other donors' samples. Both conserved end residues are part of each CDR3. Each record gives: clone size, V gene, D gene, J gene, CDR3 protein, CDR3 DNA. A D gene is named only where the DNA matches it firmly. Clone size appears in some rows only: once, few, many, or a class for an expanded clone.

abundance: .
v_gene: TRBV15
d_gene: .
j_gene: TRBJ1-1
CDR3aa: CATSREIVGRTEAFF
CDR3nt: TGTGCCACCAGCAGAGAAATCGTGGGTCGGACTGAAGCTTTCTTT

abundance: once
v_gene: TRBV11-2
d_gene: TRBD1
j_gene: TRBJ2-7
CDR3aa: CASSKDRVTYEQYF
CDR3nt: TGTGCCAGCAGCAAGGACAGGGTAACCTACGAGCAGTACTTC

abundance: .
v_gene: TRBV7-2
d_gene: TRBD1
j_gene: TRBJ2-7
CDR3aa: CASSRRGLGYEQYF
CDR3nt: TGTGCCAGCAGCCGAAGGGGGCTTGGCTACGAGCAGTACTTC

abundance: .
v_gene: TRBV27
d_gene: TRBD2
j_gene: TRBJ2-1
CDR3aa: CASNRPGLQNNEQFF
CDR3nt: TGTGCCAGCAATAGACCGGGACTACAAAACAATGAGCAGTTCTTC

abundance: .
v_gene: TRBV9
d_gene: .
j_gene: TRBJ2-1
CDR3aa: CASSVGGANNEQFF
CDR3nt: TGTGCCAGCAGCGTAGGCGGAGCAAACAATGAGCAGTTCTTC

abundance: .
v_gene: TRBV7-9
d_gene: TRBD2
j_gene: TRBJ2-1
CDR3aa: CASSLTGLAGGAGEQFF
CDR3nt: TGTGCCAGCAGCTTAACAGGACTAGCGGGAGGGGCTGGTGAGCAGTTCTTC

abundance: .
v_gene: TRBV18
d_gene: .
j_gene: TRBJ2-1
CDR3aa: CASSLTGLVGKEQFF
CDR3nt: TGTGCCAGCTCACTTACGGGACTCGTGGGTAAGGAGCAGTTCTTC

abundance: .
v_gene: TRBV7-2
d_gene: TRBD2
j_gene: TRBJ2-1
CDR3aa: CASSFPLAGYNEQFF
CDR3nt: TGTGCCAGCAGCTTCCCGCTAGCGGGGTACAATGAGCAGTTCTTC

abundance: .
v_gene: TRBV2
d_gene: .
j_gene: TRBJ1-1
CDR3aa: CASSDVGLAEAFF
CDR3nt: TGTGCCAGCAGTGACGTAGGGCTCGCTGAAGCTTTCTTT

abundance: few
v_gene: TRBV27
d_gene: TRBD1
j_gene: TRBJ2-2
CDR3aa: CASSYGFDRAGELFF
CDR3nt: TGTGCCAGCAGTTACGGCTTTGACAGGGCCGGGGAGCTGTTTTTT

abundance: .
v_gene: TRBV2
d_gene: TRBD1
j_gene: TRBJ1-2
CDR3aa: CASSPTGTSYGYTF
CDR3nt: TGTGCCAGCAGCCCGACAGGGACGTCCTATGGCTACACCTTC

abundance: .
v_gene: TRBV30
d_gene: .
j_gene: TRBJ2-7
CDR3aa: CAWSPVPYEQYF
CDR3nt: TGTGCCTGGAGTCCAGTCCCCTACGAGCAGTACTTC

abundance: .
v_gene: TRBV5-1
d_gene: TRBD2
j_gene: TRBJ2-5
CDR3aa: CASSLGVGRAAETQYF
CDR3nt: TGCGCCAGCAGCTTGGGTGTCGGGAGGGCCGCGGAGACCCAGTACTTC

abundance: .
v_gene: TRBV28
d_gene: .
j_gene: TRBJ2-1
CDR3aa: CASSSPPGSSYNEQFF
CDR3nt: TGTGCCAGCAGTTCGCCCCCCGGGAGCTCCTACAATGAGCAGTTCTTC

abundance: .
v_gene: TRBV28
d_gene: .
j_gene: TRBJ1-5
CDR3aa: CASSPLGGEGNQPQHF
CDR3nt: TGTGCCAGCAGTCCCCTGGGGGGCGAGGGCAATCAGCCCCAGCATTTT

abundance: .
v_gene: TRBV10-2
d_gene: .
j_gene: TRBJ2-1
CDR3aa: CASTGVEEGRYNEQFF
CDR3nt: TGCGCCAGCACCGGTGTTGAGGAGGGCCGTTACAATGAGCAGTTCTTC

abundance: .
v_gene: TRBV27
d_gene: .
j_gene: TRBJ2-3
CDR3aa: CATSGQITDTQYF
CDR3nt: TGTGCCACCTCCGGACAGATCACAGATACGCAGTATTTT

abundance: .
v_gene: TRBV19
d_gene: TRBD2
j_gene: TRBJ2-1
CDR3aa: CASSPGLASYNEQFF
CDR3nt: TGTGCCAGTTCTCCGGGACTAGCGTCCTACAATGAGCAGTTCTTC

abundance: .
v_gene: TRBV7-2
d_gene: .
j_gene: TRBJ2-3
CDR3aa: CASSLVGPTDTQYF
CDR3nt: TGTGCCAGCAGCTTAGTGGGACCCACAGATACGCAGTATTTT

abundance: .
v_gene: TRBV7-3
d_gene: .
j_gene: TRBJ2-5
CDR3aa: CASSTTGLETQYF
CDR3nt: TGTGCCAGCAGCACGACAGGTTTGGAGACCCAGTACTTC

abundance: .
v_gene: TRBV11-2
d_gene: .
j_gene: TRBJ1-4
CDR3aa: CASSLRAADEKLFF
CDR3nt: TGTGCCAGCAGCTTAAGGGCCGCCGATGAAAAACTGTTTTTT

abundance: .
v_gene: TRBV5-6
d_gene: .
j_gene: TRBJ2-5
CDR3aa: CASSFAGPTETQYF
CDR3nt: TGTGCCAGCAGCTTTGCGGGGCCTACGGAGACCCAGTACTTC

abundance: .
v_gene: TRBV28
d_gene: .
j_gene: TRBJ2-1
CDR3aa: CASSLVVPYNEQFF
CDR3nt: TGTGCCAGCAGTTTAGTGGTCCCCTACAATGAGCAGTTCTTC

abundance: .
v_gene: TRBV5-1
d_gene: TRBD1
j_gene: TRBJ1-1
CDR3aa: CASSLGGAAEAFF
CDR3nt: TGCGCCAGCAGCTTAGGGGGCGCGGCTGAAGCTTTCTTT

abundance: .
v_gene: TRBV7-8
d_gene: TRBD2
j_gene: TRBJ2-7
CDR3aa: CASSPASGRDYEQYF
CDR3nt: TGTGCCAGCAGCCCCGCTAGCGGGAGAGACTACGAGCAGTACTTC

abundance: .
v_gene: TRBV27
d_gene: .
j_gene: TRBJ2-2
CDR3aa: CASSIDMNTGELFF
CDR3nt: TGTGCCAGCAGTATAGACATGAACACCGGGGAGCTGTTTTTT

abundance: .
v_gene: TRBV28
d_gene: .
j_gene: TRBJ1-5
CDR3aa: CASSYDPNQPQHF
CDR3nt: TGTGCCAGCAGTTACGATCCCAATCAGCCCCAGCATTTT

abundance: .
v_gene: TRBV2
d_gene: .
j_gene: TRBJ1-1
CDR3aa: CASSPGPDTEAFF
CDR3nt: TGTGCCAGCAGTCCAGGACCCGACACTGAAGCTTTCTTT

abundance: .
v_gene: TRBV27
d_gene: .
j_gene: TRBJ1-4
CDR3aa: CASSFREKLFF
CDR3nt: TGTGCCAGCAGTTTTCGTGAAAAACTGTTTTTT